This T cell receptor beta chain is from a study of T cell responses to AZD1222 COVID-19 vaccine. Whole-study results and caveats: The donors showed a predominance of white British ancestry and of females, with possible underestimation of clonal diversity.

CDR1 and CDR2 (germline): SGHRS, YFSETQ. The CDR3 length is 16 residues. V was pared by 3 bases and J by 0 bases, with 12 bases between. Details on this clone: What it binds is not known.

Sequenced by immunoSEQ multiplex PCR; TCRdb stores in-frame clones only, minus some. The sample holds roughly 120,000 clones; 94% are singletons and the top ten take about 3%. This sequence joins TRBV5-1 and TRBJ1-4; D may be TRBD1 (6 bases). The sequencing used peripheral blood, collected 28 days after the second AZD1222 dose. The receptor was isolated from an adult who received the AZD1222 COVID-19 vaccine. The CDR3 spells CASSWGAGATNEKLFF. The CDR3, as DNA: TGCGCCAGCAGCTGGGGGGCAGGAGCAACTAATGAAAAACTGTTTTTT.